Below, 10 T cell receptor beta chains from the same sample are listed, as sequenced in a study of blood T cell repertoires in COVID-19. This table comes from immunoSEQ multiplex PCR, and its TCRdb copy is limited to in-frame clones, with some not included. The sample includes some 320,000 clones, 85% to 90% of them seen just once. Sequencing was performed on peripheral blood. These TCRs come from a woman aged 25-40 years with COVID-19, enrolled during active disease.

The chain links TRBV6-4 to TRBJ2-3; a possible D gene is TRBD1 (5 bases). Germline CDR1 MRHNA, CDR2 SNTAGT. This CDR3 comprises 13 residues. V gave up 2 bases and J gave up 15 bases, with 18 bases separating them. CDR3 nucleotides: TGTGCCAGCAGTGACGAGTTAGGGGCCAAAAGATATTTT. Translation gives CASSDELGAKRYF.

The CDR3 sequence is CASSDSDRGLAEAFF. The CDR3 DNA follows: TGCGCCAGCAGTGACTCGGACAGGGGGCTCGCTGAAGCTTTCTTT. The rearrangement joins TRBV10-1 to TRBJ1-1, with TRBD1 matching over 11 bases. The CDR3 loop spans 15 amino acids. V lost 3 bases and J lost 6; bases outside the gene matches: 6. Germline values: CDR1 WNHNN, CDR2 SYGVQD (reference sequence).

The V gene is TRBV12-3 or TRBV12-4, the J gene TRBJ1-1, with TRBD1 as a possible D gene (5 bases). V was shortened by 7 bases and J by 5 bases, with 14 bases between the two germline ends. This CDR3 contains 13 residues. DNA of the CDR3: TGTGCCAGCAACTTGGGGGGGAGAACTGAAGCTTTCTTT. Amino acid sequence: CASNLGGRTEAFF.

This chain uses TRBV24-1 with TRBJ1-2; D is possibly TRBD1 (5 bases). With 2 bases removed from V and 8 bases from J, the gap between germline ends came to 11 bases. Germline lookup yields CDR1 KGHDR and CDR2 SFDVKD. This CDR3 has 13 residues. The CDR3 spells CATSDSGDRGYTF. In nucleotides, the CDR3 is TGTGCCACCAGTGATTCGGGGGACCGGGGCTACACCTTC.

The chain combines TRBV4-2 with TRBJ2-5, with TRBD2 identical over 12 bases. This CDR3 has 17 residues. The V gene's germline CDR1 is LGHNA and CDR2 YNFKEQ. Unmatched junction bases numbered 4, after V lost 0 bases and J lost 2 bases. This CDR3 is CASSQELGLAGQETQYF. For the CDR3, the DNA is TGTGCCAGCAGCCAAGAACTCGGACTAGCGGGGCAAGAGACCCAGTACTTC.

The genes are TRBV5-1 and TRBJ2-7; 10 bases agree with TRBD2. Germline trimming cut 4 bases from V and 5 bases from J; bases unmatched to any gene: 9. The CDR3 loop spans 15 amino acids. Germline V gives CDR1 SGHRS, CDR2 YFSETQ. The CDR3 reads CASSPPLAGVDEQYF. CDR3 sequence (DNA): TGCGCCAGCAGCCCCCCGCTAGCGGGGGTAGACGAGCAGTACTTC. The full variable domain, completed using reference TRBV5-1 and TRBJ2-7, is KAGVTQTPRYLIKTRGQQVTLSCSPISGHRSVSWYQQTPGQGLQFLFEYFSETQRNKGNFPGRFSGRQFSNSRSEMNVSTLELGDSALYLCASSPPLAGVDEQYFGPGTRLTVT.

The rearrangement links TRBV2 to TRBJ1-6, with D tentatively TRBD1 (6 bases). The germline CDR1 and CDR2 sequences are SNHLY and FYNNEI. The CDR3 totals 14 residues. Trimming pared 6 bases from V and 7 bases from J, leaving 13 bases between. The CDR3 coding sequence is TGTGCCAGCAGCCTACAGGGAGGGAATTCACCCCTCCACTTT. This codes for CASSLQGGNSPLHF.

This CDR3 is CASSLGDFGNTIYF. Written as DNA, the CDR3 is TGTGCCAGCAGCCTAGGGGACTTCGGAAACACCATATATTTT. The chain links TRBV3-1 (or the pseudogene TRBV3-2) to TRBJ1-3, with D perhaps TRBD1 (5 bases). The CDR3 loop spans 14 amino acids. The V gene's germline CDR1 is LGHDT and CDR2 YNNKEL (reference sequence). V gave up 4 bases and J gave up 4 bases, with 11 bases separating them.

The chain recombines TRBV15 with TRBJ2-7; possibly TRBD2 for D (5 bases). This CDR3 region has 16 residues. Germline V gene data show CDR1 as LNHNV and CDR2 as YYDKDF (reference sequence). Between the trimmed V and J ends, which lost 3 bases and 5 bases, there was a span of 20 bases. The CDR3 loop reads CATSSGDLGSIDEQYF. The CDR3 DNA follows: TGTGCCACCAGCAGCGGGGATTTAGGGTCTATAGACGAGCAGTACTTC.

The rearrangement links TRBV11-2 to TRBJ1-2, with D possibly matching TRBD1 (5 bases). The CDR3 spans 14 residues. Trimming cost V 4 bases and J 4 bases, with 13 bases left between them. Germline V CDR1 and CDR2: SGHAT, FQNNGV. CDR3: CASSSFADSYGYTF. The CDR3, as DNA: TGTGCCAGCAGCTCCTTTGCCGACAGCTATGGCTACACCTTC. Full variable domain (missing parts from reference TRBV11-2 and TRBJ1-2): EAGVAQSPRYKIIEKRQSVAFWCNPISGHATLYWYQQILGQGPKLLIQFQNNGVVDDSQLPKDRFSAERLKGVDSTLKIQPAKLEDSAVYLCASSSFADSYGYTFGSGTRLTVV.